A selection of T cell receptor beta chains follows, all from one sample in a study of cytotoxic CD8 clonotypes in ibrutinib-treated CLL. Using immunoSEQ multiplex PCR, the repertoire was profiled, and TCRdb retains in-frame clones only, with some absent. The sample yields about 250,000 clones, roughly 70% seen once. The sample consisted of PBMCs, taken after 24 months of ibrutinib treatment. The receptors derive from a human donor with chronic lymphocytic leukemia. The CDR3 runs from the conserved cysteine through the conserved F or W. A D gene is named only where the DNA matches it firmly.

D gene	J gene	V gene	CDR3 DNA	CDR3 protein
TRBD1	TRBJ2-7	TRBV6-5	TGTGCCAGCAGGTTTCCGGGACAGGGTAACGAGCAGTACTTC	CASRFPGQGNEQYF
NA	TRBJ2-3	TRBV28	TGTGCCAGCGGTCGCGATACGCAGTATTTT	CASGRDTQYF
NA	TRBJ2-3	TRBV5-4	TGTGCCAGCAGTTTTGAGGGGGGCCCGGGGGTGGATACGCAGTATTTT	CASSFEGGPGVDTQYF
TRBD1	TRBJ2-2	TRBV27	TGTGCCAGCAGGACCGGGACAGGGGCGGGCGGGGAGCTGTTTTTT	CASRTGTGAGGELFF
NA	TRBJ2-1	TRBV28	TGTGCCAGCAGTTTAGCGGGGCTTCGTGAGCAGTTCTTC	CASSLAGLREQFF
TRBD2	TRBJ2-7	TRBV4-2	TGTGCCAGCAGCCAAGATCTCGGGGGGGACTACGAGCAGTACTTC	CASSQDLGGDYEQYF
NA	TRBJ2-7	TRBV19	TGTGCCAGTAGTATTAGTTCCGGATCCTACGAGCAGTACTTC	CASSISSGSYEQYF
NA	TRBJ1-2	TRBV9	TGTGCCACTTCCGGGAGGGCCTATGGCTACACCTTC	CATSGRAYGYTF
TRBD1	TRBJ2-3	TRBV4-2	TGTGCCAGCAGCCAAGTCGGGGGACAGGGGGCCACAGATACGCAGTATTTT	CASSQVGGQGATDTQYF
TRBD1	TRBJ1-1	TRBV6-5	TGTGCCAGCAGTCACTTTGACCGACAGGGCTACACTGAAGCTTTCTTT	CASSHFDRQGYTEAFF
NA	TRBJ1-2	TRBV27	TGTGCCAGCAGTCTGAGGGGGTTTACTGACTATGGCTACACCTTC	CASSLRGFTDYGYTF
NA	TRBJ2-6	TRBV5-6	TGTGCCAGCAGCTTGGCCTCGGGCAGCTCTGGGGCCAACGTCCTGACTTTC	CASSLASGSSGANVLTF
NA	TRBJ1-4	TRBV2	TGTGCCAGCAGTGAAGCACCTACAGCTAACAATGAAAAACTGTTTTTT	CASSEAPTANNEKLFF
TRBD1	TRBJ1-5	TRBV6-5	TGTGCCAGCAGGAGGACAGGGAGGAATCAGCCCCAGCATTTT	CASRRTGRNQPQHF
NA	TRBJ2-7	TRBV28	TGTGCCAGCAGTACCGTAGGGGCGGGGTCCTACGAGCAGTACTTC	CASSTVGAGSYEQYF
NA	TRBJ2-3	TRBV18	TGTGCCAGCTCACCCTGGAGTGGGGCGGGCCCTCTGATCACAGATACGCAGTATTTT	CASSPWSGAGPLITDTQYF
NA	TRBJ2-5	TRBV7-7	TGTGCTAGCAGCTTAGTCGGGGAGACCCAGTACTTC	CASSLVGETQYF
NA	TRBJ2-6	TRBV28	TGTGCCAGCAGTTTATTCGCTTACTTATCTGGGGCCAACGTCCTGACTTTC	CASSLFAYLSGANVLTF
TRBD1	TRBJ1-4	TRBV5-1	TGCGCCAGCAGCCCCCTCGGGACAGGGGTAGTTGCGAATGAAAAACTGTTTTTT	CASSPLGTGVVANEKLFF
NA	TRBJ2-6	TRBV19	TGTGCCAGTAGTGCCGAGTGGGTTGGGGCCAACGTCCTGACTTTC	CASSAEWVGANVLTF
NA	TRBJ2-7	TRBV15	TGTGCCACCAGCAGAGATGGGACTTCAGAGGGTTACGAGCAGTACTTC	CATSRDGTSEGYEQYF
TRBD2	TRBJ2-1	TRBV7-2	TGTGCCAGCAGCGTCTCCCAACTAGCGGGAGTCCACAATGAGCAGTTCTTC	CASSVSQLAGVHNEQFF
NA	TRBJ1-1	TRBV11-2	TGTGCCAGCAGCTCCGGCAAGAACACTGAAGCTTTCTTT	CASSSGKNTEAFF
NA	TRBJ2-7	TRBV4-3	TGCGCCAGCAGCCAAGATCTGGCTAGCCAGGTGTACGAGCAGTACTTC	CASSQDLASQVYEQYF